These T cell receptor beta chains were read from a single sample in a study of STAT3 mutations in large granular lymphocyte leukemia. Measured with immunoSEQ multiplex PCR; TCRdb has only the in-frame clones, and not every one. The sample shows 17,000 or so clones, roughly 90% of them seen only once. The sequencing sample was made of peripheral blood mononuclear cells. All receptors derive from a man in his sixties with T-cell large granular lymphocyte leukemia. Some clones in this sample may be carry-over from other donors' samples. Each CDR3 is given with its conserved first and last residue. Each record gives: V gene, clone size, D gene, CDR3 length, J gene, CDR3 protein, CDR3 DNA. The D gene is left open where the match is weak. Only part of the rows carry a size: once, few, many, or a class if the clone is expanded.

v_gene: TRBV30
abundance: .
d_gene: .
len: 14
j_gene: TRBJ2-3
CDR3aa: CAWYGFRSTDTQYF
CDR3nt: TGTGCCTGGTACGGTTTTCGGAGCACAGATACGCAGTATTTT

v_gene: TRBV18
abundance: .
d_gene: .
len: 15
j_gene: TRBJ2-5
CDR3aa: CASSPPSRGQETQYF
CDR3nt: TGTGCCAGCTCACCACCTAGCAGAGGGCAAGAGACCCAGTACTTC

v_gene: TRBV6-5
abundance: .
d_gene: TRBD1
len: 14
j_gene: TRBJ1-1
CDR3aa: CASGQGGWNTEAFF
CDR3nt: TGTGCCAGCGGACAGGGGGGATGGAACACTGAAGCTTTCTTT

v_gene: TRBV5-4
abundance: .
d_gene: TRBD2
len: 15
j_gene: TRBJ2-1
CDR3aa: CASRLAGGKYNEQFF
CDR3nt: TGTGCCAGCAGACTAGCGGGAGGGAAGTACAATGAGCAGTTCTTC

v_gene: TRBV5-1
abundance: .
d_gene: .
len: 14
j_gene: TRBJ2-1
CDR3aa: CASSLGFSYNEQFF
CDR3nt: TGCGCCAGCAGCTTGGGGTTCTCCTACAATGAGCAGTTCTTC

v_gene: TRBV5-4
abundance: .
d_gene: TRBD2
len: 15
j_gene: TRBJ2-3
CDR3aa: CASSFRTSSTDTQYF
CDR3nt: TGTGCCAGCAGCTTCCGGACTAGCTCTACAGATACGCAGTATTTT

v_gene: TRBV29-1
abundance: .
d_gene: .
len: 13
j_gene: TRBJ2-3
CDR3aa: CSVLTGMTDTQYF
CDR3nt: TGCAGCGTTTTGACAGGAATGACAGATACGCAGTATTTT

v_gene: TRBV7-9
abundance: few
d_gene: TRBD1
len: 14
j_gene: TRBJ1-1
CDR3aa: CAGRGGDGRTEAFF
CDR3nt: TGTGCCGGGCGAGGGGGCGATGGAAGAACTGAAGCTTTCTTT

v_gene: TRBV7-2
abundance: .
d_gene: .
len: 15
j_gene: TRBJ1-2
CDR3aa: CASSFPGGENYGYTF
CDR3nt: TGTGCCAGCAGCTTCCCGGGGGGGGAGAACTATGGCTACACCTTC

v_gene: TRBV6-1
abundance: .
d_gene: TRBD1
len: 13
j_gene: TRBJ2-7
CDR3aa: CASSERQGGEQYF
CDR3nt: TGTGCCAGCAGTGAGAGACAGGGTGGCGAGCAGTACTTC

v_gene: TRBV6-1
abundance: .
d_gene: .
len: 15
j_gene: TRBJ2-6
CDR3aa: CASSDTDSGANVLTF
CDR3nt: TGTGCCAGCAGTGATACGGACTCTGGGGCCAACGTCCTGACTTTC

v_gene: TRBV5-4
abundance: .
d_gene: .
len: 14
j_gene: TRBJ1-4
CDR3aa: CASSLGPPEEKLFF
CDR3nt: TGTGCCAGCAGCTTGGGGCCCCCGGAGGAAAAACTGTTTTTT

v_gene: TRBV19
abundance: .
d_gene: .
len: 13
j_gene: TRBJ2-7
CDR3aa: CASSIDLRREQYF
CDR3nt: TGTGCCAGTAGTATAGATCTCAGACGCGAGCAGTACTTC

v_gene: TRBV28
abundance: .
d_gene: TRBD1
len: 14
j_gene: TRBJ2-7
CDR3aa: CATLRGTARYEQYF
CDR3nt: TGTGCCACCCTACGAGGGACAGCCAGGTACGAGCAGTACTTC

v_gene: TRBV7-2
abundance: .
d_gene: .
len: 14
j_gene: TRBJ2-7
CDR3aa: CATNFGPDRGEQYF
CDR3nt: TGTGCCACCAACTTTGGGCCCGATCGGGGCGAGCAGTACTTC

v_gene: TRBV13
abundance: once
d_gene: .
len: 15
j_gene: TRBJ2-7
CDR3aa: CASSSGTDSSYEQYF
CDR3nt: TGTGCCAGCAGCTCGGGGACCGATAGCTCCTACGAGCAGTACTTC

v_gene: TRBV7-9
abundance: few
d_gene: TRBD1
len: 13
j_gene: TRBJ1-2
CDR3aa: CASSSGTAGGYTF
CDR3nt: TGTGCCAGCAGCTCCGGGACAGCGGGAGGCTACACCTTC

v_gene: TRBV6-5
abundance: .
d_gene: .
len: 13
j_gene: TRBJ1-2
CDR3aa: CAIRREGTYGYTF
CDR3nt: TGTGCCATTCGGAGGGAGGGGACATATGGCTACACCTTC

v_gene: TRBV4-2
abundance: .
d_gene: .
len: 15
j_gene: TRBJ2-7
CDR3aa: CASSQDLGSDYEQYF
CDR3nt: TGTGCCAGCAGCCAAGATCTGGGCAGTGACTACGAGCAGTACTTC

v_gene: TRBV6-6
abundance: .
d_gene: .
len: 15
j_gene: TRBJ1-1
CDR3aa: CASSSTVKQGSEAFF
CDR3nt: TGTGCCAGCAGTTCCACCGTGAAACAGGGATCAGAGGCTTTCTTT

v_gene: TRBV4-2
abundance: .
d_gene: TRBD1
len: 16
j_gene: TRBJ1-1
CDR3aa: CASSLGQGVTNTEAFF
CDR3nt: TGTGCCAGCAGCCTCGGACAGGGGGTGACGAACACTGAAGCTTTCTTT

v_gene: TRBV11-2
abundance: .
d_gene: .
len: 13
j_gene: TRBJ1-3
CDR3aa: CASSGSRGNTIYF
CDR3nt: TGTGCCAGCAGCGGGAGCCGGGGAAACACCATATATTTT

v_gene: TRBV4-2
abundance: .
d_gene: .
len: 15
j_gene: TRBJ1-6
CDR3aa: CASSQTGTRDSPLHF
CDR3nt: TGTGCCAGCAGCCAGACCGGGACAAGGGATTCACCCCTCCACTTT

v_gene: TRBV27
abundance: once
d_gene: .
len: 10
j_gene: TRBJ1-2
CDR3aa: CASSFYGYTF
CDR3nt: TGTGCCAGCAGTTTTTATGGCTACACCTTC

v_gene: TRBV5-4
abundance: .
d_gene: .
len: 13
j_gene: TRBJ1-1
CDR3aa: CASSLIPITEAFF
CDR3nt: TGTGCCAGCAGCTTGATCCCCATCACTGAAGCTTTCTTT

v_gene: TRBV6-1
abundance: .
d_gene: .
len: 15
j_gene: TRBJ2-3
CDR3aa: CASSEAVQSTDTQYF
CDR3nt: TGTGCCAGCAGTGAAGCGGTCCAGAGCACAGATACGCAGTATTTT

v_gene: TRBV5-1
abundance: once
d_gene: TRBD2
len: 14
j_gene: TRBJ2-5
CDR3aa: CASSFSGRDETQYF
CDR3nt: TGCGCCAGCAGCTTTAGCGGGAGGGATGAGACCCAGTACTTC

v_gene: TRBV4-3
abundance: .
d_gene: .
len: 16
j_gene: TRBJ1-1
CDR3aa: CASSQRDGFMNTEAFF
CDR3nt: TGCGCCAGCAGCCAGCGGGACGGATTCATGAACACTGAAGCTTTCTTT

v_gene: TRBV5-1
abundance: once
d_gene: .
len: 14
j_gene: TRBJ1-3
CDR3aa: CASSTGDSGNTIYF
CDR3nt: TGCGCCAGCAGCACGGGCGACTCTGGAAACACCATATATTTT

v_gene: TRBV5-1
abundance: .
d_gene: .
len: 18
j_gene: TRBJ2-2
CDR3aa: CASSLVGSGTSNTGELFF
CDR3nt: TGCGCCAGCAGCTTGGTGGGTAGCGGCACATCGAACACCGGGGAGCTGTTTTTT

v_gene: TRBV6-1
abundance: .
d_gene: .
len: 16
j_gene: TRBJ1-3
CDR3aa: CASSEIRASSGNTIYF
CDR3nt: TGTGCCAGCAGTGAAATTAGGGCCAGCTCTGGAAACACCATATATTTT

v_gene: TRBV2
abundance: .
d_gene: .
len: 14
j_gene: TRBJ2-1
CDR3aa: CASRLAASYNEQFF
CDR3nt: TGTGCCAGCAGATTAGCTGCTTCCTACAATGAGCAGTTCTTC

v_gene: TRBV5-1
abundance: .
d_gene: .
len: 16
j_gene: TRBJ1-1
CDR3aa: CASSTTPGTPNTEAFF
CDR3nt: TGCGCCAGTTCAACAACCCCCGGGACTCCTAACACTGAAGCTTTCTTT

v_gene: TRBV6-6
abundance: .
d_gene: TRBD1
len: 15
j_gene: TRBJ2-3
CDR3aa: CASSGRDRGQDTQYF
CDR3nt: TGTGCCAGCAGTGGCCGGGACAGGGGACAAGATACGCAGTATTTT

v_gene: TRBV4-2
abundance: .
d_gene: .
len: 14
j_gene: TRBJ2-5
CDR3aa: CASSQGGVGETQYF
CDR3nt: TGTGCCAGCAGCCAAGGGGGGGTGGGAGAGACCCAGTACTTC